Following are 29 T cell receptor beta chains from one sample sequenced in a study of post-analysis software for immune sequencing data. Study-wide findings and caveats: Roughly 5 TRBV segments occurring more often in patients than controls included TRBV5-6, TRBV5-1 and TRBV20-1.

Unique molecular identifiers had been added to the TCR beta cDNA libraries. Each CDR3 protein is one row after TCRdb ran MiXCR on the PCR reads. The repertoire holds under 650,000 distinct CDR3 sequences, roughly 45% seen once, with under 2% in the top ten. The antigens these receptors bind are not known. The sequencing input was blood. The receptors shown here come from a girl between 5 and 17 years old with multiple sclerosis.

This clonotype was seen more than once but under ten times. The chain joins TRBV6-5 to TRBJ2-7; TRBD2 matches 14 bases. Germline V gene lookup returns CDR1 MNHEY and CDR2 SVGAGI. The CDR3 length is 17 residues. J gave up 1 base and V 0 bases, and 2 bases lay outside the gene matches. CDR3 sequence reads: CASSYSGLAGESYEQYF. The CDR3 coding sequence is TGTGCCAGCAGTTACTCGGGACTAGCGGGGGAGTCCTACGAGCAGTACTTC.

The V gene is TRBV7-8, the J gene TRBJ2-3; a possible D gene is TRBD2 (5 bases). Germline CDR1 and CDR2: SGHVS and FQNEAQ. CDR3 size: 15 residues. V was clipped by 5 bases and J by 2 bases, with 14 bases between them. The chain's CDR3 is CASSPTMGVTDTQYF. The CDR3 DNA is TGTGCCAGCAGCCCTACAATGGGAGTCACAGATACGCAGTATTTT.

This clonotype was counted only a few times. The gene calls are TRBV7-3 and TRBJ2-6; perhaps D is TRBD1 or TRBD2 (6 bases each). CDR1 is SGHTA and CDR2 is FQGTGA in the germline V gene. Trimming left V 5 bases short and J 2 bases short, with 13 bases between. The CDR3 has 16 amino acids. This CDR3 reads CASSQWGAAGANVLTF. CDR3 nucleotide sequence: TGTGCCAGCAGCCAGTGGGGGGCCGCTGGGGCCAACGTCCTGACTTTC.

The DNA for the CDR3 is TGCGCCAGCGGAGGGGACAGCAACTACGAGCAGTACTTC. Protein: CASGGDSNYEQYF. The chain employs TRBV10-2 and TRBJ2-7; a possible D gene is TRBD1 (7 bases). Trimming removed 8 bases from V and 3 bases from J, with 14 bases in between. Per the germline V gene, CDR1 is WSHSY and CDR2 is SAAADI. The CDR3 sequence is 13 residues long.

In this sample, this clonotype turned up a few times. This sequence joins TRBV9 and TRBJ2-3; D is ambiguous. The CDR3 totals 14 residues. Germline-derived CDR1 and CDR2 are SGDLS and YYNGEE. The V gene lost 3 bases and the J gene lost 2 bases, with 10 bases spanning the gap. In DNA form, the CDR3 reads TGTGCCAGCAGCGCCCCCAGCCTCACAGATACGCAGTATTTT. This sequence encodes CASSAPSLTDTQYF.

This clonotype came up many times. J is TRBJ2-3 and V is TRBV5-6; TRBD1 matches at 10 bases. The CDR3 covers 16 residues. CDR1 is SGHDT and CDR2 is YYEEEE in the germline V gene. J gave up 4 bases and V 4 bases, and 9 bases lay outside the gene matches. The CDR3 spells CASSRLTGGKADTQYF. The CDR3 coding sequence is TGTGCCAGCAGCAGATTGACAGGGGGCAAAGCAGATACGCAGTATTTT.

This clonotype was seen a handful of times. This rearrangement joins TRBV4-3 to TRBJ2-3; D is unclear. V was clipped by 0 bases and J by 0 bases, with 7 bases between them. The germline gives CDR1 LGHNA, CDR2 YSLEER. This CDR3 is 15 amino acids long. The DNA of the CDR3 is TGCGCCAGCAGCCAAGATGGAGACAGCACAGATACGCAGTATTTT. Amino acid sequence: CASSQDGDSTDTQYF.

The chain links TRBV20-1 to TRBJ2-1; 9 bases align to TRBD2. CDR1 and CDR2 (germline): DFQATT, SNEGSKA (reference sequence). Trimming removed 6 bases from V and 3 bases from J; junction bases left unmatched: 3. This CDR3 is 13 amino acids long. In DNA form, the CDR3 reads TGCAGTGCCCCTAGCGGGATCTACAATGAGCAGTTCTTC. Its protein product is CSAPSGIYNEQFF.

This clonotype was seen only a few times. The gene calls are TRBV12-3 or TRBV12-4 and TRBJ1-2; D may be TRBD1 (5 bases). The CDR3 runs 13 residues. Trimming took off 4 bases at V and 4 bases at J, with 10 bases between the two ends. CDR3: CASSSHRSYGYTF. The CDR3 DNA follows: TGTGCCAGCAGTTCACACAGGTCCTATGGCTACACCTTC.

V usage is TRBV20-1 and J usage is TRBJ2-1; no reliable D call. In germline, CDR1 is DFQATT, CDR2 SNEGSKA (reference sequence). CDR3 size: 11 residues. Trimming pared 6 bases from V and 15 bases from J, leaving 18 bases between. The CDR3 here is CSAPTPVSLFF. The CDR3 DNA reads TGCAGTGCCCCGACTCCAGTTAGTTTGTTCTTC.

This clonotype has only a few counts. The gene calls are TRBV29-1 and TRBJ1-1; D may be TRBD1 (5 bases). Germline V gene lookup returns CDR1 SQVTM and CDR2 ANQGSEA. Trimming left V 4 bases short and J 4 bases short, with 13 bases between. The CDR3 consists of 13 residues. CDR3 bases: TGCAGCGTTGGGCGCAGGGACGGCACTGAAGCTTTCTTT. As protein: CSVGRRDGTEAFF.

This clonotype was detected only once. The CDR3 bases are TGCAGCGTTGACAGGATGAACACTGAAGCTTTCTTT. Translating gives CSVDRMNTEAFF. The gene calls are TRBV29-1 and TRBJ1-1; D is undetermined. Trimming stripped 3 bases from V and 0 bases from J, with 5 bases between. The CDR3 spans 12 residues. In germline, CDR1 is SQVTM, CDR2 ANQGSEA.

In this sample, this clonotype turned up a few times. This chain uses TRBV7-9 with TRBJ1-1; tentative D call: TRBD1 (5 bases). The germline V gene encodes CDR1 SEHNR and CDR2 FQNEAQ (reference sequence). V was cut by 5 bases and J by 1 base, with 14 bases left in between. The CDR3 is made up of 15 amino acids. The CDR3 protein is CASSRQNLANTEAFF. In DNA form, the CDR3 reads TGTGCCAGCAGCCGACAGAACCTGGCGAACACTGAAGCTTTCTTT.

The chain carries TRBV20-1 and TRBJ1-1, with TRBD1 matching over 11 bases. The CDR3 has 13 amino acids. The germline V gene encodes CDR1 DFQATT and CDR2 SNEGSKA (reference sequence). The V and J ends lost 6 bases and 5 bases, in that order; junction bases with no gene match: 5. The CDR3, as DNA: TGCAGTGCGCCGGGACAGGGGGAGACTGAAGCTTTCTTT. Protein product: CSAPGQGETEAFF.

The V gene is TRBV28, the J gene TRBJ2-1; TRBD2 agrees at 12 bases. The CDR3 has 16 residues. The germline CDR1 and CDR2 sequences are MDHEN and SYDVKM. The ends lost 6 bases at V and 5 bases at J; junction bases unmatched: 8. The CDR3: CASSKLAGGLNNEQFF. CDR3 nucleotide sequence: TGTGCCAGCAGCAAACTAGCGGGAGGACTGAACAATGAGCAGTTCTTC.

This chain links TRBV6-1 with TRBJ2-3, with 13 bases identical to TRBD2. Germline-derived CDR1 and CDR2 are MNHNS and SASEGT. V gave up 5 bases and J gave up 2 bases; unmatched junction bases: 13. This CDR3 contains 19 residues. CDR3 sequence reads: CASSPKVGTSGIITDTQYF. The CDR3 DNA sequence: TGTGCCAGCAGTCCTAAGGTGGGGACTAGCGGGATAATCACAGATACGCAGTATTTT.

The gene calls are TRBV29-1 and TRBJ1-1, with 7 bases aligning to TRBD1. Germline values: CDR1 SQVTM, CDR2 ANQGSEA. The CDR3 has 13 residues. Losses at the gene ends were 5 bases for V and 1 base for J; bases not matched to a gene: 4. This CDR3 reads CSVTGQWNTEAFF. The CDR3, as DNA: TGCAGCGTTACGGGACAGTGGAACACTGAAGCTTTCTTT.

The CDR3 is CASSSVAPSSYNEQFF. As DNA, the CDR3 is TGTGCCAGCAGCTCGGTGGCCCCGAGCTCCTACAATGAGCAGTTCTTC. The chain combines TRBV9 with TRBJ2-1; D is ambiguous. CDR1 and CDR2 from the germline V gene are SGDLS and YYNGEE. V was cut by 4 bases and J by 0 bases, with 14 bases left in between. The CDR3 has 16 amino acids.

V gene TRBV5-1 combines with J gene TRBJ1-1; 8 bases fit TRBD1. Germline V gives CDR1 SGHRS, CDR2 YFSETQ. The CDR3 is 14 residues long. V lost 5 bases, J lost 4 bases, and 7 bases stayed unmatched. CDR3 sequence (DNA): TGCGCCAGCAGTCGGGGACAGGAGGCCACTGAAGCTTTCTTT. Protein: CASSRGQEATEAFF. The variable domain in full, with the rest retrieved from reference TRBV5-1 and TRBJ1-1, is KAGVTQTPRYLIKTRGQQVTLSCSPISGHRSVSWYQQTPGQGLQFLFEYFSETQRNKGNFPGRFSGRQFSNSRSEMNVSTLELGDSALYLCASSRGQEATEAFFGQGTRLTVV.

This sequence joins TRBV10-3 and TRBJ2-7, with no clear D. This CDR3 has 12 residues. V was cut by 2 bases and J by 2 bases, with 4 bases left in between. CDR1 and CDR2 from the germline V gene are ENHRY and SYGVKD. CDR3 amino acids: CAISEGTYEQYF. Here the CDR3 DNA reads TGTGCCATCAGTGAGGGCACCTACGAGCAGTACTTC.

The chain combines TRBV12-3 or TRBV12-4 with TRBJ1-5; D may be TRBD1 (6 bases). CDR3 length: 14 residues. V lost 1 base and J 5 bases, leaving 9 bases between the germline ends. This CDR3 is CASSLDGGDQPQHF. CDR3 DNA: TGTGCCAGCAGTTTAGATGGGGGCGATCAGCCCCAGCATTTT.

This sequence joins TRBV20-1 and TRBJ2-7; 9 nucleotides align to TRBD1. The germline CDR1 and CDR2 sequences are DFQATT and SNEGSKA (reference sequence). Trimming removed 2 bases from V and 4 bases from J; junction bases left unmatched: 3. The CDR3 is made up of 13 amino acids. The CDR3 bases are TGCAGTGCTAGAAGGGACAGGGCTTACGAGCAGTACTTC. Its translation is CSARRDRAYEQYF.

V is TRBV28 and J is TRBJ2-7; 7 nucleotides line up with TRBD2. The J segment lost 2 bases and the V segment lost 7 bases, leaving 2 bases of the junction unmatched. The CDR3 loop spans 12 amino acids. Germline assignment: CDR1 MDHEN and CDR2 SYDVKM. The CDR3, as DNA: TGTGCCAGCACCGGACTAGCCTACGAGCAGTACTTC. It is translated as CASTGLAYEQYF.

This rearrangement joins TRBV5-1 to TRBJ1-4; 7 nucleotides agree with TRBD1. The length of the CDR3 is 14 residues. From germline, CDR1 is SGHRS and CDR2 YFSETQ. V shed 4 bases and J 4 bases; nucleotides not matched to a gene: 4. The CDR3 reads CASSQGTVNEKLFF. CDR3 DNA: TGCGCCAGCAGCCAAGGGACAGTTAATGAAAAACTGTTTTTT.

Only a few counts were recorded for this clonotype. The chain is built from TRBV3-1 and TRBJ1-5, with unresolved D. CDR3 length: 14 residues. The V gene's germline CDR1 is LGHDT and CDR2 YNNKEL (reference sequence). Trimming cost V 1 base and J 2 bases, with 6 bases left between them. The CDR3 nucleotides are TGTGCCAGCAGCCAAGCCGGCGGCAATCAGCCCCAGCATTTT. It is translated as CASSQAGGNQPQHF.

V gene TRBV27 combines with J gene TRBJ2-1, with 10 bases aligning to TRBD2. This CDR3 has 15 residues. CDR1 MNHEY and CDR2 SMNVEV come from the germline V gene (reference sequence). Germline trimming cut 3 bases from V and 8 bases from J; bases unmatched to any gene: 7. CDR3 DNA: TGTGCCAGCAGTTTCCTAGCGGGGGATAGGGATGAGCAGTTCTTC. It yields the protein CASSFLAGDRDEQFF.

This clonotype was seen a few times. The chain employs TRBV10-3 and TRBJ2-1; possible D gene TRBD2, 6 bases. The ends were cut back, 2 bases at V and 4 bases at J, with 9 bases in the middle. Germline V gene lookup returns CDR1 ENHRY and CDR2 SYGVKD. The CDR3 is made up of 14 amino acids. The CDR3 is CAISEGLPYNEQFF. The CDR3 coding sequence is TGTGCCATCAGTGAGGGACTACCTTACAATGAGCAGTTCTTC.

This clonotype was observed a handful of times. This chain uses TRBV20-1 with TRBJ1-2; 8 nucleotides match TRBD1. CDR1 is DFQATT and CDR2 is SNEGSKA in the germline V gene (reference sequence). The CDR3 is 19 residues long. The junction had 21 bases not matched to a gene; V was cut back by 2 bases and J by 4 bases. The DNA for the CDR3 is TGCAGTGCTAGACGACCGAGGACAGGGAGGGTAGCGTCATCCTATGGCTACACCTTC. This encodes CSARRPRTGRVASSYGYTF.

In this sample, this clonotype turned up a few times. The rearrangement joins TRBV27 to TRBJ2-4; D is uncertain. The DNA end is a closer match to TRBJ2-7, so the J assignment may be wrong. CDR1 and CDR2 from the germline V gene are MNHEY and SMNVEV (reference sequence). The CDR3 covers 13 residues. The CDR3 region is CASRTLGSYEQYF. CDR3 DNA: TGTGCCAGCAGAACCCTAGGCTCCTACGAGCAGTACTTC.